The next 20 T cell receptor beta chains were all read from a single sample in a study of blood T cell repertoires in COVID-19. Sequenced by immunoSEQ multiplex PCR; TCRdb stores in-frame clones only, minus some. Here the sample spans around 260,000 clones, over 70% being singletons. The sequenced sample consisted of peripheral blood. Every receptor here comes from a woman between 35 and 50 years old who had recovered from COVID-19.

The chain recombines TRBV27 with TRBJ1-2; no clear D gene. V was pared by 7 bases and J by 0 bases, with 15 bases between. The CDR3 totals 15 residues. Per germline, CDR1 MNHEY and CDR2 SMNVEV (reference sequence). The CDR3 region has the DNA TGTGCCAGCACCCCCCACGGAGTTGCTAACTATGGCTACACCTTC. This sequence encodes CASTPHGVANYGYTF.

The rearrangement joins TRBV5-4 to TRBJ1-3, with 7 bases identical to TRBD1. CDR1 is SGHNT and CDR2 is YYREEE in the germline V gene (reference sequence). The CDR3 has 14 residues. Losses at the gene ends were 2 bases for V and 3 bases for J; bases not matched to a gene: 2. The CDR3 nucleotides read TGTGCCAGCAGCTTCAGGGGGGATGGAAACACCATATATTTT. Translated: CASSFRGDGNTIYF.

This clone was recorded a few times. The rearrangement links TRBV4-1 to TRBJ2-7, with TRBD1 matching over 9 bases. Looked up from germline, CDR1 is MGHRA and CDR2 is YSYEKL. V was clipped by 4 bases and J by 1 base; unmatched bases: 8. This CDR3 is built from 16 residues. In nucleotides, the CDR3 is TGCGCCAGCAGCCGAATACCGGGACAGGGTTCCTACGAGCAGTACTTC. Encoded protein: CASSRIPGQGSYEQYF.

This clone was counted a few times. The chain's CDR3 is CASSQGDSPYEQYF. The CDR3 DNA follows: TGTGCCAGCAGCCAAGGGGACAGTCCCTACGAGCAGTACTTC. The V call is TRBV3-1 (or the pseudogene TRBV3-2), the J call TRBJ2-7, with 7 bases fitting TRBD1. The CDR3 is 14 amino acids. CDR1 is LGHDT and CDR2 is YNNKEL in the germline V gene (reference sequence). V lost 1 base and J lost 2; bases outside the gene matches: 2.

This rearrangement joins TRBV2 to TRBJ1-1, with D tentatively TRBD1 (6 bases). V lost 9 bases and J 1 base, leaving 6 bases between the germline ends. From germline, CDR1 is SNHLY and CDR2 FYNNEI. The CDR3 has 11 amino acids. The CDR3 here is CARQGNTEAFF. For the CDR3, the DNA is TGTGCCAGACAGGGGAACACTGAAGCTTTCTTT.

The J gene is TRBJ2-3, the V gene TRBV29-1; 7 nucleotides match TRBD2. Germline V lookup: CDR1 SQVTM, CDR2 ANQGSEA. The CDR3 totals 13 residues. J gave up 4 bases and V 6 bases, and 7 bases lay outside the gene matches. In nucleotides, the CDR3 is TGCAGCGTAGCGGGGAGGTTGTCAGATACGCAGTATTTT. Its translation is CSVAGRLSDTQYF.

CDR3 in amino acids: CAINPQGNYGYTF. Written as DNA, the CDR3 is TGTGCCATCAATCCCCAGGGAAACTATGGCTACACCTTC. The V call is TRBV10-3, the J call TRBJ1-2; D is possibly TRBD1 (5 bases). The CDR3 loop spans 13 amino acids. Germline V gives CDR1 ENHRY, CDR2 SYGVKD. With 7 bases removed from V and 2 bases from J, the gap between germline ends came to 11 bases.

The V and J genes are TRBV7-2 and TRBJ2-5; 7 nucleotides match TRBD2. The J segment lost 5 bases and the V segment lost 7 bases, leaving 10 bases of the junction unmatched. Germline CDR1 SGHTA, CDR2 FQGNSA. CDR3 size: 14 residues. In DNA form, the CDR3 reads TGTGCCAGCACCCTGCTAGCGGCTGGGGAGACCCAGTACTTC. Translation: CASTLLAAGETQYF.

The gene calls are TRBV5-1 and TRBJ1-1, with D perhaps TRBD1 (5 bases). From germline, CDR1 is SGHRS and CDR2 YFSETQ. The ends were cut back, 1 base at V and 0 bases at J, with 10 bases in the middle. The CDR3 is 15 amino acids. CDR3 nucleotide sequence: TGCGCCAGCAGCTTGTTTGCAGGGCTGAACACTGAAGCTTTCTTT. Translated, it gives CASSLFAGLNTEAFF.

The chain recombines TRBV24-1 with TRBJ2-3; D might be TRBD2 (6 bases). The germline CDR1 and CDR2 sequences are KGHDR and SFDVKD. The CDR3 is 14 residues long. Trimming pared 4 bases from V and 5 bases from J, leaving 12 bases between. The CDR3 region has the DNA TGTGCCACCAGTGACCCTAAGGGAGGAGATACGCAGTATTTT. It translates to CATSDPKGGDTQYF.

The chain uses TRBV19 and TRBJ1-6; D gene unclear. Germline loops: CDR1 LNHDA, CDR2 SQIVND (reference sequence). The CDR3 runs to 15 residues. Trimming pared 5 bases from V and 9 bases from J, leaving 17 bases between. CDR3 nucleotides: TGTGCCAGTAGTTTATACCGGCCGGGTGGTTCACCCCTCCACTTT. Its protein product is CASSLYRPGGSPLHF.

The chain recombines TRBV10-3 with TRBJ2-7, with D possibly being TRBD1 (5 bases). Germline lookup yields CDR1 ENHRY and CDR2 SYGVKD. Trimming removed 11 bases from V and 4 bases from J, with 18 bases in between. The CDR3 length is 13 residues. The CDR3 sequence: CASSAGLLYEQYF. Here the CDR3 DNA reads TGTGCCTCCTCTGCAGGGTTACTGTACGAGCAGTACTTC.

The rearrangement links TRBV18 to TRBJ2-1; maybe TRBD2 (5 bases). V shed 3 bases and J shed 4 bases, with 13 bases lying between them. Germline V gene lookup returns CDR1 KGHSH and CDR2 LQKENI. The CDR3 has 15 amino acids. As DNA, the CDR3 is TGTGCCAGCTCACCGAAGGCGGACTCTTACAATGAGCAGTTCTTC. Translated: CASSPKADSYNEQFF.

This chain joins TRBV7-2 and TRBJ2-5; D is perhaps TRBD1 (5 bases). Trimming took off 5 bases at V and 4 bases at J, with 5 bases between the two ends. The germline CDR1 and CDR2 sequences are SGHTA and FQGNSA. The CDR3 contains 11 residues. CDR3 sequence: CASSQGETQYF. The CDR3 bases are TGTGCCAGCAGCCAGGGAGAGACCCAGTACTTC. Looking up the rest from reference TRBV7-2 and TRBJ2-5 gives the full variable domain: GAGVSQSPSNKVTEKGKDVELRCDPISGHTALYWYRQSLGQGLEFLIYFQGNSAPDKSGLPSDRFSAERTGGSVSTLTIQRTQQEDSAVYLCASSQGETQYFGPGTRLLVL.

This sequence joins TRBV12-5 and TRBJ2-2; 8 bases match TRBD1. The V segment lost 6 bases and the J segment 4 bases; nucleotides outside the gene matches: 10. Germline lookup yields CDR1 LGHNT and CDR2 FRNRAP. The CDR3 spans 16 residues. The CDR3 region is CASGTDRVGTTGELFF. Here the CDR3 DNA reads TGTGCTAGTGGAACGGACAGGGTGGGTACCACCGGGGAGCTGTTTTTT.

This chain joins TRBV20-1 and TRBJ2-7; 8 bases map to TRBD1. After removal of 3 bases from V and 3 bases from J, the junction contained 4 bases not matched to a gene. Germline V gives CDR1 DFQATT, CDR2 SNEGSKA (reference sequence). The CDR3 sequence is 13 residues long. As DNA, the CDR3 is TGCAGTGCTAGTAGTGACAGGGGCTACGAGCAGTACTTC. This gives the protein CSASSDRGYEQYF.

This clone showed up just once. The CDR3 sequence is CANAHWGTPYEQYF. The CDR3 region has the DNA TGTGCCAACGCTCACTGGGGGACACCCTACGAGCAGTACTTC. The chain recombines TRBV5-4 with TRBJ2-7, with D perhaps TRBD1 (6 bases). Trimming took 9 bases from V and 2 from J, leaving 18 bases between them. The CDR3 length is 14 residues. Germline V gives CDR1 SGHNT, CDR2 YYREEE (reference sequence).

The V gene is TRBV5-6, the J gene TRBJ1-5; the match to TRBD1 covers 9 bases. J was trimmed by 7 bases and V by 4 bases; bases with no gene match: 12. The germline V gene has CDR1 SGHDT and CDR2 YYEEEE. This CDR3 has 16 amino acids. CDR3 loop: CASSNGWGTGIQPQHF. In DNA form, the CDR3 reads TGTGCCAGCAGCAATGGGTGGGGGACAGGGATCCAGCCCCAGCATTTT.

DNA for the CDR3: TGTGCCAGCAGCTTGGGGTACAAAGGGGAGGGAAATTCACCCCTCCACTTT. Amino acid sequence: CASSLGYKGEGNSPLHF. This chain uses TRBV5-6 with TRBJ1-6, with D possibly TRBD1 on 5 matching bases. CDR3 size: 17 residues. CDR1 is SGHDT and CDR2 is YYEEEE in the germline V gene. V was trimmed by 0 bases and J by 7 bases, leaving 17 bases between them.

J is TRBJ2-6 and V is TRBV30; D may be TRBD2 (5 bases). Germline V gene data show CDR1 as GTSNPN and CDR2 as SVGIG (reference sequence). V lost 4 bases, J lost 4 bases, and 14 bases lay in between. CDR3 size: 15 residues. The CDR3 DNA sequence: TGTGCCTGGACCCCCGGGGTGAGAGGGGCCAACGTCCTGACTTTC. This gives the protein CAWTPGVRGANVLTF.